Each of the 12 T cell receptor beta chains below was sequenced from the same sample in a study of cytotoxic CD8 clonotypes in ibrutinib-treated CLL. Sequencing used immunoSEQ multiplex PCR; TCRdb keeps in-frame clones, though not all of them. This table holds roughly 45,000 clones, about 65% found once. Material: PBMCs, obtained after 24 months of ibrutinib treatment. These TCRs come from a human donor with chronic lymphocytic leukemia.

The rearrangement joins TRBV5-6 to TRBJ1-2, with D possibly TRBD1 on 5 matching bases. V was pared by 2 bases and J by 4 bases, with 12 bases between. Germline V gene lookup returns CDR1 SGHDT and CDR2 YYEEEE. This CDR3 has 14 residues. The DNA of the CDR3 is TGTGCCAGCAGCTTCGACAGAGCATTCTATGGCTACACCTTC. It yields the protein CASSFDRAFYGYTF.

This chain joins TRBV2 and TRBJ1-2; D not certain. Germline lookup yields CDR1 SNHLY and CDR2 FYNNEI. The CDR3 contains 11 residues. V was shortened by 9 bases and J by 4 bases, with 9 bases between the two germline ends. CDR3 sequence (DNA): TGTGCCAGATACAGCTCCTATGGCTACACCTTC. It yields the protein CARYSSYGYTF.

V and J are TRBV6-1 and TRBJ1-1; D unresolved. CDR3 length: 15 amino acids. The germline V and J ends were trimmed by 1 base and 3 bases, with 12 bases remaining between them. Germline CDR1 MNHNS, CDR2 SASEGT. CDR3 nucleotides: TGTGCCAGCAGTGAAGGGCTTGGACTTGACACTGAAGCTTTCTTT. Translation: CASSEGLGLDTEAFF.

The J gene is TRBJ2-7, the V gene TRBV7-2; D perhaps matches TRBD1 (5 bases). The V end was cut by 3 bases, the J end by 1 base, with 10 bases between. Germline-derived CDR1 and CDR2 are SGHTA and FQGNSA. The CDR3 runs to 14 residues. For the CDR3, the DNA is TGTGCCAGCAGCTTTTACAGGAATTCCTACGAGCAGTACTTC. Translating gives CASSFYRNSYEQYF.

The chain carries TRBV10-2 and TRBJ2-3; TRBD2 matches at 13 bases. The CDR3 totals 14 residues. Germline assignment: CDR1 WSHSY and CDR2 SAAADI. V was clipped by 7 bases and J by 6 bases; unmatched bases: 4. The CDR3 DNA is TGCGCCAGCACCTCGACTAGCGGGAGGGATACGCAGTATTTT. Translated, it gives CASTSTSGRDTQYF.

The V and J genes are TRBV5-1 and TRBJ1-1; TRBD1 matches 7 bases. CDR3 length: 15 residues. In germline, CDR1 is SGHRS, CDR2 YFSETQ. After removal of 4 bases from V and 3 bases from J, the junction contained 9 bases not matched to a gene. CDR3 bases: TGCGCCAGCAGCCCCTGGACAGGATCGGACACTGAAGCTTTCTTT. Residues: CASSPWTGSDTEAFF.

This chain connects TRBV19 to TRBJ2-1; D might be TRBD1 or TRBD2, each matching 5 bases. CDR3 length: 16 residues. Germline CDR1 LNHDA, CDR2 SQIVND (reference sequence). V lost 1 base, J lost 10 bases, and 20 bases lay in between. CDR3 in amino acids: CASSIGGLTIFGEQFF. The CDR3 DNA reads TGTGCCAGTAGTATAGGGGGCCTGACTATTTTTGGCGAGCAGTTCTTC.

The V call is TRBV25-1, the J call TRBJ2-5; D is possibly TRBD1 (6 bases). CDR3 length: 15 residues. Trimming left V 2 bases short and J 4 bases short, with 14 bases between. The germline V gene has CDR1 MGHDK and CDR2 SYGVNS. The CDR3 sequence is CASSEGAGAGETQYF. The CDR3 coding sequence is TGTGCCAGCAGTGAAGGGGCAGGGGCAGGAGAGACCCAGTACTTC.

V usage is TRBV30 and J usage is TRBJ2-7; the D gene is possibly TRBD1 (5 bases). Deletions cut 2 bases from V and 3 bases from J, with 11 bases between. The CDR3 is 13 residues long. From germline, CDR1 is GTSNPN and CDR2 SVGIG (reference sequence). CDR3 DNA sequence: TGTGCCTGGAGTTACAGGTCCCACTACGAGCAGTACTTC. Translated: CAWSYRSHYEQYF. Based on the CDR3 plus reference TRBV30 and TRBJ2-7, the full variable domain is SQTIHQWPATLVQPVGSPLSLECTVEGTSNPNLYWYRQAAGRGLQLLFYSVGIGQISSEVPQNLSASRPQDRQFILSSKKLLLSDSGFYLCAWSYRSHYEQYFGPGTRLTVT.

V is TRBV2 and J is TRBJ2-5; 8 bases match TRBD2. From germline, CDR1 is SNHLY and CDR2 FYNNEI. The CDR3 totals 14 residues. J was trimmed by 3 bases and V by 9 bases; bases with no gene match: 9. The CDR3 bases are TGTGCCAGTAGCGGTGGCGGGAGGAAAGAGACCCAGTACTTC. Protein product: CASSGGGRKETQYF.

This clone was observed a handful of times. V usage is TRBV11-3 and J usage is TRBJ2-1, with D possibly TRBD2 on 5 matching bases. Trimming cost V 1 base and J 8 bases, with 12 bases left between them. This CDR3 has 14 residues. Germline lookup yields CDR1 SGHNT and CDR2 YENEEA. CDR3 in DNA: TGTGCCAGCAGCTTAGTTCGGGGTAGGGATGAGCAGTTCTTC. Amino acids: CASSLVRGRDEQFF. Full variable domain (remainder filled in from reference TRBV11-3 and TRBJ2-1): EAGVVQSPRYKIIEKKQPVAFWCNPISGHNTLYWYLQNLGQGPELLIRYENEEAVDDSQLPKDRFSAERLKGVDSTLKIQPAELGDSAVYLCASSLVRGRDEQFFGPGTRLTVL.

J is TRBJ2-2 and V is TRBV11-2; no firm D call. V was trimmed by 2 bases and J by 0 bases, leaving 7 bases between them. CDR1 and CDR2 (germline): SGHAT, FQNNGV. This CDR3 spans 15 amino acids. The DNA for the CDR3 is TGTGCCAGCAGCTTATGGTCAGCGAACACCGGGGAGCTGTTTTTT. Its translation: CASSLWSANTGELFF.